A selection of T cell receptor beta chains follows, all from one sample in a study of CD8+CD57+ T cells in acquired aplastic anemia. MiXCR, run by TCRdb on the reads, gives a single entry per CDR3 protein. The table lists approximately 300,000 distinct CDR3 sequences, 50% to 65% of them singletons. Sequencing used sorted CD4+, CD8+, or CD8+CD57+ T cells (not recorded which) from PBMCs. These receptors came from a human donor with aplastic anemia. CDR3s include the opening cysteine and the closing phenylalanine or tryptophan. A D gene is named only where the DNA matches it firmly. The size field is filled for only some rows; it gives once, few, many or a size class.

TRBV24-1	NA	NA	TRBJ2-5	CATSDHRVSGETQYF	TGTGCCACCAGTGACCATAGGGTATCCGGAGAGACCCAGTACTTC
TRBV5-6	NA	NA	TRBJ2-7	CASSSAWNEQYF	TGTGCCAGCAGCTCGGCGTGGAACGAGCAGTACTTC
TRBV10-3	NA	few	TRBJ2-7	CAISSQGKVNEQYF	TGTGCCATCAGTTCACAGGGTAAGGTCAACGAGCAGTACTTC
TRBV19	TRBD1	many	TRBJ2-3	CASSPKILRQGFSADTQYF	TGTGCCAGTAGCCCAAAAATCCTCAGACAGGGGTTTTCGGCAGATACGCAGTATTTT
TRBV12-3/TRBV12-4	NA	NA	TRBJ2-5	CASSPHRESEETQYF	TGTGCCAGCAGTCCCCACAGGGAGAGTGAAGAGACCCAGTACTTC
TRBV15	TRBD1	NA	TRBJ2-5	CATSRKDRGEETQYF	TGTGCCACCAGCAGAAAAGACAGGGGAGAGGAGACCCAGTACTTC
TRBV7-9	TRBD1	NA	TRBJ2-5	CASSSASGGRETQYF	TGTGCCAGCAGCTCCGCCTCAGGGGGACGGGAGACCCAGTACTTC
TRBV20-1	NA	NA	TRBJ1-1	CSARADPNTEAFF	TGCAGTGCTAGAGCAGATCCGAACACTGAAGCTTTCTTT
TRBV6-6	NA	NA	TRBJ2-1	CASSFLSAYNEQFF	TGTGCCAGCAGTTTCTTAAGCGCCTACAATGAGCAGTTCTTC
TRBV7-9	NA	once	TRBJ1-6	CASSLQAAGNSPLHF	TGCGCCAGCAGCTTACAGGCCGCGGGGAATTCACCCCTCCACTTT
TRBV6-5	TRBD1	many	TRBJ1-2	CASTRTGSFYGYTF	TGTGCCAGCACCCGGACAGGGTCTTTCTATGGCTACACCTTC
TRBV7-8	NA	NA	TRBJ2-3	CASSPLRLGGDTQYF	TGTGCCAGCAGCCCACTTCGTTTAGGTGGAGATACGCAGTATTTT
TRBV10-1	NA	NA	TRBJ2-7	CASSESAGDSSYEQYF	TGCGCCAGCAGTGAGTCGGCAGGGGATAGCTCCTACGAGCAGTACTTC
TRBV15	NA	NA	TRBJ1-2	CATSREVGLNYGYTF	TGTGCCACCAGCAGAGAGGTCGGACTTAACTATGGCTACACCTTC
TRBV25-1	NA	many	TRBJ1-1	CASSGGYTEAFF	TGTGCCAGCAGTGGGGGATACACTGAAGCTTTCTTT
TRBV19	NA	NA	TRBJ1-5	CASSIPGSNQPQHF	TGTGCCAGTAGTATACCCGGAAGCAATCAGCCCCAGCATTTT
TRBV20-1	NA	many	TRBJ1-1	CSARGGANTEAFF	TGCAGTGCTAGAGGGGGGGCGAACACTGAAGCTTTCTTT
TRBV10-1	NA	NA	TRBJ1-2	CASSAVTDYGCTF	TGCGCCAGCAGTGCCGTGACAGACTATGGCTGCACCTTC
TRBV5-4	NA	NA	TRBJ2-7	CASSLTRLDSYEQYF	TGTGCCAGCAGCTTGACGCGACTTGACTCCTACGAGCAGTACTTC
TRBV7-2	NA	many	TRBJ1-1	CASSSQVDTEAFF	TGTGCCAGCAGCTCGCAGGTGGATACTGAAGCTTTCTTT
TRBV7-2	TRBD2	NA	TRBJ2-7	CASSTLADYEQYF	TGTGCCAGCAGCACACTAGCGGACTACGAGCAGTACTTC
TRBV6-2/TRBV6-3	TRBD2	NA	TRBJ2-5	CATVTSGRALETQYF	TGTGCCACCGTGACTAGCGGGAGGGCCTTGGAGACCCAGTACTTC
TRBV4-1	NA	NA	TRBJ2-1	CASSRGSEQFF	TGCGCCAGCAGCCGGGGGAGTGAGCAGTTCTTC
TRBV7-9	NA	NA	TRBJ1-1	CAGSLENSRTEAFF	TGTGCCGGCAGCTTGGAAAACTCGCGCACTGAAGCTTTCTTT
TRBV2	NA	NA	TRBJ2-7	CASSGQETYEQYF	TGTGCCAGCAGCGGTCAGGAGACCTACGAGCAGTACTTC
TRBV20-1	NA	NA	TRBJ1-4	CSARDGPEKLFF	TGCAGTGCTAGAGATGGGCCCGAAAAACTGTTTTTT
TRBV15	TRBD1	many	TRBJ1-4	CATSRSAGTGNEKLFF	TGTGCCACCAGCAGATCCGCCGGGACAGGGAATGAAAAACTGTTTTTT
TRBV3-1	NA	NA	TRBJ1-4	CASSQGFRGARGEKLFF	TGTGCCAGCAGCCAAGGTTTTCGGGGGGCGCGGGGGGAAAAACTGTTTTTT
TRBV6-2/TRBV6-3	TRBD2	NA	TRBJ2-5	CATDRTSGITQYF	TGTGCCACGGATAGGACTAGCGGGATTACCCAGTACTTC
TRBV20-1	NA	NA	TRBJ2-5	CSAGIAQETQYF	TGCAGCGCGGGGATCGCCCAAGAGACCCAGTACTTC
TRBV6-6	TRBD1	many	TRBJ1-2	CASSYRQGGVGYTF	TGTGCCAGCAGTTACCGACAGGGGGGGGTTGGCTACACCTTC
TRBV20-1	NA	NA	TRBJ2-5	CSASKETQYF	TGCAGTGCTAGTAAAGAGACCCAGTACTTC
TRBV20-1	NA	NA	TRBJ2-2	CSARFSGNTGELFF	TGCAGTGCTAGATTTAGCGGGAACACCGGGGAGCTGTTTTTT
TRBV27	NA	few	TRBJ2-1	CASSLGHLPREQFF	TGTGCCAGCAGTTTGGGGCACTTGCCTCGGGAGCAGTTCTTC
TRBV20-1	TRBD2	NA	TRBJ2-7	CSANGGNEQYF	TGCAGTGCTAACGGGGGGAACGAGCAGTACTTC
TRBV6-6	NA	NA	TRBJ2-7	CASSYNRGGGSYEQYF	TGTGCCAGCAGTTACAACAGGGGAGGGGGGTCCTACGAGCAGTACTTC
TRBV29-1	NA	few	TRBJ1-2	CSVVAPTHPTANYGYTF	TGCAGCGTTGTCGCACCAACCCATCCTACGGCTAACTATGGCTACACCTTC
TRBV19	NA	once	TRBJ1-4	CASSMSGPTNEKLFF	TGTGCCAGTAGTATGTCAGGGCCAACTAATGAAAAACTGTTTTTT
TRBV9	NA	few	TRBJ2-3	CASSVAPGFLTDTQYF	TGTGCCAGCAGCGTAGCTCCGGGATTTTTGACAGATACGCAGTATTTT
TRBV2	TRBD2	few	TRBJ2-5	CASSGLAGGETQYF	TGTGCCAGCAGTGGACTAGCGGGAGGAGAGACCCAGTACTTC
TRBV10-3	TRBD2	NA	TRBJ2-2	CAISESGLAGDSGELFF	TGTGCCATCAGTGAGTCAGGTCTAGCGGGGGACTCCGGGGAGCTGTTTTTT
TRBV20-1	NA	NA	TRBJ1-5	CSARGSLNQPQHF	TGCAGTGCTAGGGGCAGCCTCAATCAGCCCCAGCATTTT
TRBV24-1	TRBD2	NA	TRBJ2-5	CATSEPLAGRETQYF	TGTGCCACCAGTGAACCACTAGCGGGCCGAGAGACCCAGTATTTC
TRBV20-1	TRBD1	few	TRBJ1-1	CSARNQGAQAFF	TGCAGTGCTAGAAATCAGGGGGCGCAGGCTTTCTTT
TRBV10-3	NA	NA	TRBJ2-1	CASSYSDSYNEQFF	TGTGCCAGCAGTTACTCAGACAGCTACAATGAGCAGTTCTTC
TRBV24-1	NA	NA	TRBJ2-1	CATSDFQGLSSYNEQFF	TGTGCCACCAGTGATTTTCAAGGTCTAAGCTCCTACAATGAGCAGTTCTTC
TRBV19	NA	NA	TRBJ1-1	CASSIRVPGRTEAFF	TGTGCCAGTAGTATACGCGTCCCGGGGCGGACTGAAGCTTTCTTT